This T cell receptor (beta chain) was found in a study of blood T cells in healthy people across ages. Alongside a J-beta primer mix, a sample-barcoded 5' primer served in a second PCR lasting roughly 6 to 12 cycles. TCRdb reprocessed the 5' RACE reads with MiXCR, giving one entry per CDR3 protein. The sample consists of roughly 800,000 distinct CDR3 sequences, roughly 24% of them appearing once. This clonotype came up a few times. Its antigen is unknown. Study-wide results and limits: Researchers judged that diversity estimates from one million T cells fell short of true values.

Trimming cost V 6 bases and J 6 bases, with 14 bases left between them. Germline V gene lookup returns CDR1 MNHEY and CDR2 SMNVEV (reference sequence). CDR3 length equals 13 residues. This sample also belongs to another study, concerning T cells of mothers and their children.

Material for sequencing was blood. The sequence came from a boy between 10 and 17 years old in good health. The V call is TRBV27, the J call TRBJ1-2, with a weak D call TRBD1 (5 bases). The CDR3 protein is CASRLQGQHGYTF. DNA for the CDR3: TGTGCCAGCAGACTTCAGGGTCAGCATGGCTACACCTTC.